The 30 T cell receptor beta chains reported below all come from one sample, sequenced in a study of cytomegalovirus exposure and HLA in healthy donors. The PCR made use of 60 Vbeta and 13 Jbeta primers. Measured with immunoSEQ multiplex PCR; TCRdb has only the in-frame clones, and not every one. The sample holds about 150,000 clones, just under 85% seen once. Sequencing was carried out using PBMCs. These receptors were taken from a girl between 5 and 17 years old in good health and CMV-seropositive.

The chain links TRBV6-5 to TRBJ2-3, with TRBD2 matching over 12 bases. The V gene's germline CDR1 is MNHEY and CDR2 SVGAGI. The CDR3 spans 15 residues. With V trimmed by 6 bases and J by 6 bases, 7 bases remained unmatched. In DNA, the CDR3 is TGTGCCAGCAGCCCTAGCGGGGGGGCCGGGGATACGCAGTATTTT. It codes for CASSPSGGAGDTQYF.

CDR3 sequence (DNA): TGTGCCAGCAGCTCAGGGGACACTCGCACAGATACGCAGTATTTT. The encoded protein is CASSSGDTRTDTQYF. The J gene is TRBJ2-3, the V gene TRBV7-8; weak D call: TRBD1 (6 bases). Trimming pared 4 bases from V and 1 base from J, leaving 12 bases between. The CDR3 totals 15 residues. Germline lookup yields CDR1 SGHVS and CDR2 FQNEAQ.

The chain joins TRBV5-4 to TRBJ2-2, with 7 positions matching TRBD2. This CDR3 is 13 amino acids long. Germline CDR1 reads SGHNT; CDR2 reads YYREEE (reference sequence). J lost 6 bases, V lost 2 bases, and 1 base had no gene match. This CDR3 reads CASSFLAAGELFF. CDR3 DNA sequence: TGTGCCAGCAGCTTTCTAGCGGCCGGGGAGCTGTTTTTT. Looking up the rest from reference TRBV5-4 and TRBJ2-2 gives the full variable domain: ETGVTQSPTHLIKTRGQQVTLRCSSQSGHNTVSWYQQALGQGPQFIFQYYREEENGRGNFPPRFSGLQFPNYSSELNVNALELDDSALYLCASSFLAAGELFFGEGSRLTVL.

The chain employs TRBV5-1 and TRBJ2-7, with unresolved D. V was clipped by 3 bases and J by 5 bases, with 6 bases between them. There are 11 residues in the CDR3. CDR1 and CDR2 (germline): SGHRS, YFSETQ. The CDR3 reads CASSYMDEQYF. The CDR3 nucleotides are TGCGCCAGCAGCTACATGGACGAGCAGTACTTC. The whole variable domain, remainder taken from reference TRBV5-1 and TRBJ2-7, is KAGVTQTPRYLIKTRGQQVTLSCSPISGHRSVSWYQQTPGQGLQFLFEYFSETQRNKGNFPGRFSGRQFSNSRSEMNVSTLELGDSALYLCASSYMDEQYFGPGTRLTVT.

This clone was picked up a small number of times. This chain connects TRBV25-1 to TRBJ1-2; 7 positions match TRBD1. J was trimmed by 4 bases and V by 2 bases; bases with no gene match: 1. Germline V gives CDR1 MGHDK, CDR2 SYGVNS. The CDR3 consists of 13 residues. For the CDR3, the DNA is TGTGCCAGCAGTGAAAGGACAGGCTATGGCTACACCTTC. Translating gives CASSERTGYGYTF.

The gene calls are TRBV29-1 and TRBJ2-1, with 13 nucleotides matching TRBD2. Trimming cost V 6 bases and J 7 bases; bases outside gene matches: 9. Germline CDR1 is SQVTM and CDR2 is ANQGSEA. This CDR3 has 15 residues. CDR3 region: CSVDGTSGVWNEQFF. The CDR3 nucleotides read TGCAGCGTCGACGGGACTAGCGGGGTTTGGAATGAGCAGTTCTTC.

V gene TRBV6-5 combines with J gene TRBJ2-2, with TRBD2 matching over 11 bases. The CDR3 has 15 residues. With 5 bases clipped from V and 7 bases from J, the junction kept 6 bases outside the gene matches. The germline V gene encodes CDR1 MNHEY and CDR2 SVGAGI. CDR3 in amino acids: CASSVPGLAVGELFF. The CDR3 DNA reads TGTGCCAGCAGTGTTCCGGGACTAGCGGTCGGGGAGCTGTTTTTT.

The count of this clone is one. The V and J genes are TRBV5-8 and TRBJ2-7; 9 nucleotides agree with TRBD2. V shed 4 bases, J shed 5 bases, and the junction held 10 bases outside the gene matches. The germline V gene encodes CDR1 SGHTS and CDR2 YDEGEE. This CDR3 has 15 residues. The CDR3 protein is CASSGVASGVHEQYF. DNA of the CDR3: TGTGCCAGCAGCGGTGTCGCTAGCGGGGTCCACGAGCAGTACTTC.

The chain has TRBV5-8 and TRBJ2-1; D is uncertain. Germline loops: CDR1 SGHTS, CDR2 YDEGEE. CDR3 length: 13 amino acids. The V and J ends lost 3 bases and 10 bases respectively, with 14 bases between them. The CDR3 here is CASSWRSPREQFF. As DNA, the CDR3 is TGTGCCAGCAGCTGGCGCAGTCCTAGGGAGCAGTTCTTC.

V and J are TRBV11-1 and TRBJ2-1; 9 bases are a match to TRBD1. CDR1 and CDR2 (germline): SGHAT, FQDESV (reference sequence). V lost 4 bases to trimming and J lost 7 bases; unmatched junction nucleotides: 5. The CDR3 has 14 residues. The DNA of the CDR3 is TGTGCCAGCAGCTCCCGACAGGGGGGGAATGAGCAGTTCTTC. Its protein is CASSSRQGGNEQFF.

The table lists this clone with a few counts. The V and J genes are TRBV9 and TRBJ1-3; D is unresolved. Looked up from germline, CDR1 is SGDLS and CDR2 is YYNGEE. The CDR3 has 18 residues. V lost 1 base and J 1 base, leaving 18 bases between the germline ends. Here the CDR3 reads CASSVSSQGRRSGNTIYF. CDR3 nucleotides: TGTGCCAGCAGCGTAAGCTCACAAGGGCGGAGGTCTGGAAACACCATATATTTT.

This clone turned up a few times. The chain couples TRBV9 to TRBJ1-3; D call uncertain. Trimming left V 2 bases short and J 8 bases short, with 14 bases between. The CDR3 covers 14 residues. The germline CDR1 and CDR2 sequences are SGDLS and YYNGEE. The CDR3 reads CASSVLVSQDTIYF. Here the CDR3 DNA reads TGTGCCAGCAGCGTCTTAGTGAGTCAGGACACCATATATTTT.

The CDR3 is CASSSSPPGTDTQYF. In DNA form, the CDR3 reads TGTGCCAGCAGCTCTAGCCCTCCTGGCACAGATACGCAGTATTTT. This chain joins TRBV9 and TRBJ2-3; tentatively, D is TRBD2 (5 bases). From germline, CDR1 is SGDLS and CDR2 YYNGEE. Trimming cost V 4 bases and J 1 base, with 13 bases left between them. The CDR3 is 15 amino acids.

In its sample, this clone was seen once. The chain is built from TRBV5-1 and TRBJ1-2; the match to TRBD1 covers 7 bases. Germline V gene lookup returns CDR1 SGHRS and CDR2 YFSETQ. There are 17 residues in the CDR3. V lost 2 bases to trimming and J lost 8 bases; unmatched junction nucleotides: 18. The CDR3 DNA reads as TGCGCCAGCAGCTTCGACCCTATTACAGGGGCTCCCATGGGCTACACCTTC. Encoded protein: CASSFDPITGAPMGYTF.

The chain recombines TRBV2 with TRBJ1-2; TRBD1 might be the D (6 bases). CDR3 length: 13 residues. CDR1 and CDR2 (germline): SNHLY, FYNNEI. Trimming left V 6 bases short and J 4 bases short, with 12 bases between. DNA of the CDR3: TGTGCCAGCAGAAAAACAGGGAGCTATGGCTACACCTTC. Translated, it gives CASRKTGSYGYTF.

This rearrangement joins TRBV7-9 to TRBJ2-1, with D maybe TRBD2 (5 bases). The CDR3 loop spans 14 amino acids. The ends were cut back, 2 bases at V and 8 bases at J, with 13 bases in the middle. Looked up from germline, CDR1 is SEHNR and CDR2 is FQNEAQ (reference sequence). CDR3 protein: CASSLFEGTHEQFF. CDR3 sequence (DNA): TGTGCCAGCAGCTTATTTGAGGGAACCCATGAGCAGTTCTTC.

The J gene is TRBJ2-2, the V gene TRBV2, with 10 bases fitting TRBD1. The germline CDR1 and CDR2 sequences are SNHLY and FYNNEI. Trimming cost V 4 bases and J 8 bases; bases outside gene matches: 7. This CDR3 region has 15 residues. CDR3 nucleotides: TGTGCCAGCAGTGTGACAGGGGGCGAGATTGGGGAGCTGTTTTTT. This translates into CASSVTGGEIGELFF. Full variable domain (remainder filled in from reference TRBV2 and TRBJ2-2): EPEVTQTPSHQVTQMGQEVILRCVPISNHLYFYWYRQILGQKVEFLVSFYNNEISEKSEIFDDQFSVERPDGSNFTLKIRSTKLEDSAMYFCASSVTGGEIGELFFGEGSRLTVL.

The gene calls are TRBV15 and TRBJ1-3; a possible D gene is TRBD1 (5 bases). The CDR3 totals 15 residues. The ends were cut back, 3 bases at V and 0 bases at J, with 9 bases in the middle. Germline CDR1 and CDR2: LNHNV and YYDKDF (reference sequence). The CDR3 protein is CATSSGGSSGNTIYF. In DNA, the CDR3 is TGTGCCACCAGCAGCGGGGGGAGCTCTGGAAACACCATATATTTT.

The chain links TRBV4-1 to TRBJ1-2; D unresolved. Germline assignment: CDR1 MGHRA and CDR2 YSYEKL. The V gene lost 0 bases and the J gene lost 3 bases, with 11 bases spanning the gap. This CDR3 has 15 residues. The CDR3 DNA reads TGCGCCAGCAGCCAAGAAAAATGGGGAGACTATGGCTACACCTTC. Its translation is CASSQEKWGDYGYTF.

V is TRBV11-2 and J is TRBJ2-2; 11 bases map to TRBD1. J was trimmed by 7 bases and V by 8 bases; bases with no gene match: 12. The CDR3 sequence is 16 residues long. Germline V gene lookup returns CDR1 SGHAT and CDR2 FQNNGV. CDR3 protein: CASRNSDRGQGGELFF. Here the CDR3 DNA reads TGTGCCAGCCGGAACTCGGACAGGGGGCAAGGCGGGGAGCTGTTTTTT. Combining the CDR3 with reference TRBV11-2 and TRBJ2-2 gives the whole variable domain EAGVAQSPRYKIIEKRQSVAFWCNPISGHATLYWYQQILGQGPKLLIQFQNNGVVDDSQLPKDRFSAERLKGVDSTLKIQPAKLEDSAVYLCASRNSDRGQGGELFFGEGSRLTVL.

This sequence joins TRBV18 and TRBJ1-3, with 7 bases matching TRBD1. Trimming cost V 0 bases and J 4 bases; bases outside gene matches: 6. Germline CDR1 reads KGHSH; CDR2 reads LQKENI. The CDR3 length is 16 residues. CDR3 region: CASSPPEGAIGNTIYF. The DNA for the CDR3 is TGTGCCAGCTCACCACCGGAGGGGGCGATCGGAAACACCATATATTTT.

The V and J genes are TRBV28 and TRBJ1-1; D is uncertain. The CDR3 is made up of 11 amino acids. Germline V gene lookup returns CDR1 MDHEN and CDR2 SYDVKM. V lost 9 bases and J lost 2, with 7 bases in between. This CDR3 is CASSVNTEAFF. CDR3 sequence (DNA): TGTGCCAGTTCGGTTAACACTGAAGCTTTCTTT.

This chain links TRBV9 with TRBJ1-1; D gene uncertain. Germline CDR1 is SGDLS and CDR2 is YYNGEE. The CDR3 length is 14 residues. V lost 0 bases, J lost 0 bases, and 6 bases lay in between. In nucleotides, the CDR3 is TGTGCCAGCAGCGTAGTGGAGATGAACACTGAAGCTTTCTTT. This sequence encodes CASSVVEMNTEAFF.

This chain links TRBV9 with TRBJ2-3, with 10 bases aligning to TRBD2. Germline CDR1 SGDLS, CDR2 YYNGEE. This CDR3 comprises 15 residues. V was pared by 2 bases and J by 1 base, with 1 base of the junction left unmatched. Here the CDR3 reads CASSVLAGGTDTQYF. CDR3 bases: TGTGCCAGCAGCGTGCTAGCGGGGGGCACAGATACGCAGTATTTT. The full variable domain, rest sourced from reference TRBV9 and TRBJ2-3, is DSGVTQTPKHLITATGQRVTLRCSPRSGDLSVYWYQQSLDQGLQFLIQYYNGEERAKGNILERFSAQQFPDLHSELNLSSLELGDSALYFCASSVLAGGTDTQYFGPGTRLTVL.

In its sample, this clone was seen a few times. J is TRBJ2-7 and V is TRBV27; TRBD1 matches 9 bases. The CDR3 is 15 residues long. Germline V gene sequence: CDR1 MNHEY, CDR2 SMNVEV (reference sequence). Trimming at V came to 4 bases and at J to 3 bases, leaving 7 bases not matched to a gene. The CDR3 loop reads CASSSLKTGGYEQYF. In DNA form, the CDR3 reads TGTGCCAGCAGTTCCCTTAAGACAGGGGGCTACGAGCAGTACTTC.

The CDR3 sequence: CASSLDRGGNTIYF. The CDR3 DNA follows: TGCGCCAGCAGCTTGGACAGGGGTGGAAACACCATATATTTT. This sequence joins TRBV5-1 and TRBJ1-3; 7 nucleotides align to TRBD1. V was clipped by 0 bases and J by 3 bases; unmatched bases: 0. From germline, CDR1 is SGHRS and CDR2 YFSETQ. There are 14 residues in the CDR3.

The chain couples TRBV21-1 to TRBJ1-2; TRBD1, as called in the table, went unchecked against the DNA. TRBV21-1 has pseudogene status. The CDR3 is 17 amino acids. The CDR3, as DNA: TGTGCCAGCAGCAAAGTAGCGACAGGGCCCGAGTCCTATGGCTACACCTTC. Its protein product is CASSKVATGPESYGYTF.

The chain uses TRBV7-8 and TRBJ2-5, with D unclear. Germline V gene data show CDR1 as SGHVS and CDR2 as FQNEAQ. V gave up 6 bases and J gave up 0 bases, with 20 bases separating them. The CDR3 length is 17 residues. CDR3 in amino acids: CASSPLPRPINQETQYF. The CDR3 bases are TGTGCCAGCAGTCCGCTACCCAGGCCGATCAACCAAGAGACCCAGTACTTC.

This clone was detected once. V is TRBV6-1 and J is TRBJ2-7, with TRBD1 matching over 7 bases. The length of the CDR3 is 12 residues. Per the germline V gene, CDR1 is MNHNS and CDR2 is SASEGT. The V gene end was trimmed by 11 bases and the J gene end by 5 bases; junction bases not matched to a gene: 9. The CDR3 sequence is CAARQGYDEQYF. CDR3 bases: TGTGCCGCCCGACAGGGTTATGACGAGCAGTACTTC.

Concerning this clone: An end of the junction does not agree with germline; a read error may underlie this. The CDR3, as DNA: TGTGCAAGCAGGCCCCGTGGGAGAAGTAACACCGGGGAGCTGTTTTTT. Its translation is CASRPRGRSNTGELFF. The chain couples TRBV2 to TRBJ2-2; D is perhaps TRBD2 (5 bases). The CDR3 consists of 16 residues. CDR1 SNHLY and CDR2 FYNNEI come from the germline V gene.